This T cell receptor beta chain is from a study of cytomegalovirus exposure and HLA in healthy donors. Study summary: Assignment to the Caucasian-associated ancestry cluster applied to approximately 79% of the approximately 360 genotyped donors. Study-wide results and caveats: Through in vitro validation, three CMV-associated chains were shown to be specific for CMV antigens.

Notes on this clone: No antigen is known for it.

Amplification used 60 Vbeta primers and 13 Jbeta primers. The method was immunoSEQ multiplex PCR; TCRdb's version includes in-frame clones alone and lacks a portion of them. The table has 200,000 to 250,000 clones, about 80% seen once. The V gene's germline CDR1 is LGHNA and CDR2 YNFKEQ. The CDR3 contains 17 residues. The V and J ends lost 3 bases and 4 bases, in that order; junction bases with no gene match: 13. This chain links TRBV4-2 with TRBJ1-1; 8 nucleotides align to TRBD1. The sample comprised PBMCs. This receptor was identified in a girl aged 5 to 17 in good health and CMV-seronegative. CDR3 protein: CASSHPPPGQESTEAFF. CDR3 bases: TGTGCCAGCAGCCATCCCCCCCCGGGACAGGAGAGCACTGAAGCTTTCTTT.